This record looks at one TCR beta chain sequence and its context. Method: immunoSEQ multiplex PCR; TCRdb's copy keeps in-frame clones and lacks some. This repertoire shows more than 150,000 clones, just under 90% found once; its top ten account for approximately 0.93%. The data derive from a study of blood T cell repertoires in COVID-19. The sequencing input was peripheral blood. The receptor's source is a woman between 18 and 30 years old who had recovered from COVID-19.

CDR3 DNA: TGTGCCAGCAGGGACAGGGGTAGGCAAGAGACCCAGTACTTC. This gives the protein CASRDRGRQETQYF. This chain joins TRBV7-9 and TRBJ2-5; 9 bases are shared with TRBD1. The CDR3 loop spans 14 amino acids. Germline-derived CDR1 and CDR2 are SEHNR and FQNEAQ (reference sequence). V lost 6 bases and J lost 2; bases outside the gene matches: 4.